One TCR beta chain is described in this entry. This sample was included in a study of response to subunit inactivated influenza vaccine. TCRdb independently ran MiXCR on the RT-PCR reads; one entry per CDR3 protein. Of about 480,000 distinct CDR3 sequences listed, about 25% are singletons. This CDR3 comprises 14 residues. Germline V gene sequence: CDR1 MGHRA, CDR2 YSYEKL. V lost 4 bases, J lost 8 bases, and 15 bases lay in between. The sequenced sample was CD4+ T cells sorted from PBMCs, obtained 4 to 6 days after vaccination. This chain connects TRBV4-1 to TRBJ2-1; possibly TRBD1 or TRBD2 for D (5 bases each). The sequence was collected from a man aged 45-65 years who received an inactivated influenza vaccine. The CDR3 DNA reads TGCGCCAGCAGCCGGAACCCCCGAGGGGATGAGCAGTTCTTC. Residues: CASSRNPRGDEQFF.